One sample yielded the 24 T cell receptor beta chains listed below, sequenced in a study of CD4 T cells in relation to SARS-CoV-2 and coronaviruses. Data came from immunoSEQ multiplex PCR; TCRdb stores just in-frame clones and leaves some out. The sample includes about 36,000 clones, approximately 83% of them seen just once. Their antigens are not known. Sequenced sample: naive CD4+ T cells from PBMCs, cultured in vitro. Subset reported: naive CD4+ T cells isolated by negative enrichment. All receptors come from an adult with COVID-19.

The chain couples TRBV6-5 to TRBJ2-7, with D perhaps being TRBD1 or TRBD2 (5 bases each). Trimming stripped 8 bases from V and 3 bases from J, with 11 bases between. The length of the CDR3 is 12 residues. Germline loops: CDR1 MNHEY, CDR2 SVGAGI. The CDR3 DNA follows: TGTGCCAGCTGGGACCGATACTACGAGCAGTACTTC. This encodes CASWDRYYEQYF.

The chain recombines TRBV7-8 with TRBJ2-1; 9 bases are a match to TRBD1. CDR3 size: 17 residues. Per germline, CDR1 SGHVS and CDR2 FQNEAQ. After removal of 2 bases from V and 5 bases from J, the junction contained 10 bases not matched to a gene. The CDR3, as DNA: TGTGCCAGCAGCTTACTACGGGGGACAGGGAGGAACAATGAGCAGTTCTTC. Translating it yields CASSLLRGTGRNNEQFF.

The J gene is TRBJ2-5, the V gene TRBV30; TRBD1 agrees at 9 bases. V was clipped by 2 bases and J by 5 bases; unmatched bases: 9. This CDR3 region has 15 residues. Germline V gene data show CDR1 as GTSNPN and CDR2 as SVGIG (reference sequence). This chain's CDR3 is CAWSISGTGSETQYF. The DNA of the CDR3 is TGTGCCTGGAGTATTTCCGGGACAGGGAGTGAGACCCAGTACTTC.

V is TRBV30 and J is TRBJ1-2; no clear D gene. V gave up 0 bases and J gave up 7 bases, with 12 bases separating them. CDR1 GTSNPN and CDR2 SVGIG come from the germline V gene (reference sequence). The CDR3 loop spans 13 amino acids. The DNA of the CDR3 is TGTGCCTGGAGTGTAAGGGCATATAGTGGCTACACCTTC. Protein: CAWSVRAYSGYTF.

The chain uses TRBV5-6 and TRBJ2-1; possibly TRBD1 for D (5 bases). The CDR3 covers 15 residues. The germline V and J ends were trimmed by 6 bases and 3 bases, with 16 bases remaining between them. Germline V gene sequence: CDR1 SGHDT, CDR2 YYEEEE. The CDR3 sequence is CASKFRRGHYNEQFF. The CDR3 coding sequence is TGTGCCAGCAAATTCAGACGCGGACACTACAATGAGCAGTTCTTC.

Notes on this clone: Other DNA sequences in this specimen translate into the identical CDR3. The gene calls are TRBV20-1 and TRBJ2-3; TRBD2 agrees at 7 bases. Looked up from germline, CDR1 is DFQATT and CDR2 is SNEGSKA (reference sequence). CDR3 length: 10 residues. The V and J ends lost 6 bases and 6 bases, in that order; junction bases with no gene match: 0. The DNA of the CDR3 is TGCAGTGCGCGGGGGGATACGCAGTATTTT. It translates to CSARGDTQYF.

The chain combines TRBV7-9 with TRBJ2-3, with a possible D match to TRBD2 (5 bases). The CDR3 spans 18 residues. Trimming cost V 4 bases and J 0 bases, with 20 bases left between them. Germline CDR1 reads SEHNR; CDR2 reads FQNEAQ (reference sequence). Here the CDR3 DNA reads TGTGCCAGCAGCTCCCCGGACTGGTTGATCTCTAGCACAGATACGCAGTATTTT. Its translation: CASSSPDWLISSTDTQYF.

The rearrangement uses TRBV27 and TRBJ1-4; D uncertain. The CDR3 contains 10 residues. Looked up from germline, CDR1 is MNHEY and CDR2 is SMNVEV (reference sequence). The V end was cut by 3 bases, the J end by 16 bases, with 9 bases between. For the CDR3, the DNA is TGTGCCAGCAGTTTGGCCCGGCCGTTTTTT. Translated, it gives CASSLARPFF.

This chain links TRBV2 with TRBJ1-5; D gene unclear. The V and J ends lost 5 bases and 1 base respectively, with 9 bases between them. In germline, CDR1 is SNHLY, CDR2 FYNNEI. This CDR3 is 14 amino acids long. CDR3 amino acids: CASSRGSSNQPQHF. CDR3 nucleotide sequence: TGTGCCAGCAGTCGAGGCTCGAGCAATCAGCCCCAGCATTTT.

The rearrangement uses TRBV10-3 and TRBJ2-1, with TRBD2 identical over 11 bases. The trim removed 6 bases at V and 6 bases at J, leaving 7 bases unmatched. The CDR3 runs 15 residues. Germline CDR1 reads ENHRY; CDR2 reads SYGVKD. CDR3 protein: CAISTGTSGLNEQFF. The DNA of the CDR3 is TGTGCCATCAGCACCGGGACTAGCGGCCTCAATGAGCAGTTCTTC.

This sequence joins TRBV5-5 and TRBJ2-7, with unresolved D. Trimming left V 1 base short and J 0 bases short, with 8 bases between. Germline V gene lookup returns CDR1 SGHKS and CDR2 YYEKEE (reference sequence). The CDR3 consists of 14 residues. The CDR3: CASSLIRASYEQYF. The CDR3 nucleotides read TGTGCCAGCAGCTTGATTAGAGCCTCCTACGAGCAGTACTTC.

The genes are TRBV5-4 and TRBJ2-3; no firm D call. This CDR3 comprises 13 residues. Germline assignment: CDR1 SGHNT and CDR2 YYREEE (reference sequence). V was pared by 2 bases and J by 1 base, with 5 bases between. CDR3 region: CASSFQGTDTQYF. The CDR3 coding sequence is TGTGCCAGCAGCTTCCAGGGCACAGATACGCAGTATTTT.

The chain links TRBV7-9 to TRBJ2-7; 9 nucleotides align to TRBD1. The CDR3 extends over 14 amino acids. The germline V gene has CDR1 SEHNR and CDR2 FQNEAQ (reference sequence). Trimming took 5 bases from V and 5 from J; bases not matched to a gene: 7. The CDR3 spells CASSAGTGRDEQYF. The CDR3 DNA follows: TGTGCCAGCAGCGCCGGGACAGGGAGGGACGAGCAGTACTTC.

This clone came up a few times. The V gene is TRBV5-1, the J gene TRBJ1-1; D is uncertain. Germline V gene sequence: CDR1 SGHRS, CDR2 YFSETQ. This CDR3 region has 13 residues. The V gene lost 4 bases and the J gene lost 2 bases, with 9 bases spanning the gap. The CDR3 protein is CASSPNTNTEAFF. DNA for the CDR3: TGCGCCAGCAGCCCGAACACCAACACTGAAGCTTTCTTT.

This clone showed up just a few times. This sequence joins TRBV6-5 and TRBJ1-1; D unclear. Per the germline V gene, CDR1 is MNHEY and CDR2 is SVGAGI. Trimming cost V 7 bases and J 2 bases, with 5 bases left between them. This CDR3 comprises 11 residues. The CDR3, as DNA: TGTGCCAGCACCAGAAACACTGAAGCTTTCTTT. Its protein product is CASTRNTEAFF.

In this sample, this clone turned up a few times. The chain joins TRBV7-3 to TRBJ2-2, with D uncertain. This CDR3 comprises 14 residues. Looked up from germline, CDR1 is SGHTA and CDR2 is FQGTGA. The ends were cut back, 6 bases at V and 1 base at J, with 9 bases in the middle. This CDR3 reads CASSLDGNTGELFF. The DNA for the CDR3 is TGTGCCAGCAGTTTGGACGGGAACACCGGGGAGCTGTTTTTT. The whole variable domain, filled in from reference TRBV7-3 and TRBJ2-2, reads GAGVSQTPSNKVTEKGKYVELRCDPISGHTALYWYRQSLGQGPEFLIYFQGTGAADDSGLPNDRFFAVRPEGSVSTLKIQRTERGDSAVYLCASSLDGNTGELFFGEGSRLTVL.

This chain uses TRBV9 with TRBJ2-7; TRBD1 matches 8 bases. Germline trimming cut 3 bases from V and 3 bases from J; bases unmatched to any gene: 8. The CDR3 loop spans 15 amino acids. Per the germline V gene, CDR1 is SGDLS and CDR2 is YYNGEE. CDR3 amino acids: CASSGTGTGGYEQYF. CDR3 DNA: TGTGCCAGCAGCGGGACCGGGACAGGAGGCTACGAGCAGTACTTC.

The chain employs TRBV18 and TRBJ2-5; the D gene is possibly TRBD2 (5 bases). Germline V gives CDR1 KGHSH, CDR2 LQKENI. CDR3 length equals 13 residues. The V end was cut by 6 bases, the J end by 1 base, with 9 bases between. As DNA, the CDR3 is TGTGCCAGCTCGAGGGCTACCCAAGAGACCCAGTACTTC. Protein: CASSRATQETQYF.

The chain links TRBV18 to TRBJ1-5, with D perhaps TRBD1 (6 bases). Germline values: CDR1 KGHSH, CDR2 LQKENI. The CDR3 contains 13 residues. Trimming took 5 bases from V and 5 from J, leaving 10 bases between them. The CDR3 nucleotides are TGTGCCAGCTCATCCGCAGGGGATCAGCCCCAGCATTTT. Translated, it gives CASSSAGDQPQHF.

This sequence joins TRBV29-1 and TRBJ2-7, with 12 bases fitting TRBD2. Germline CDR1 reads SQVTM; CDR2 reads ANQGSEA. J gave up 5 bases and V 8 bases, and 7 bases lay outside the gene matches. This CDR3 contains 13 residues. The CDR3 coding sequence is TGCAGCCTGAAGAGACTAGCGGGGGACGAGCAGTACTTC. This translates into CSLKRLAGDEQYF.

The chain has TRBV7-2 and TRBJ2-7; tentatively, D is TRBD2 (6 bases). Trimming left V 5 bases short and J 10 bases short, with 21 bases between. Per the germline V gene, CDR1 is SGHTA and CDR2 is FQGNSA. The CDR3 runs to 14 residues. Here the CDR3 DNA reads TGTGCCAGCAGCCCGGGGGAGCGGATGCGGGTACAGTACTTC. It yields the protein CASSPGERMRVQYF.

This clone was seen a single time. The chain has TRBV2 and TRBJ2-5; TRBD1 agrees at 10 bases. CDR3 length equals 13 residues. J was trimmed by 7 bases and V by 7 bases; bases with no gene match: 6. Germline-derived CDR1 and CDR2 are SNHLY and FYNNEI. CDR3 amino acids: CASTGQGKGTQYF. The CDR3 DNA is TGTGCCAGCACGGGACAGGGGAAGGGGACCCAGTACTTC.

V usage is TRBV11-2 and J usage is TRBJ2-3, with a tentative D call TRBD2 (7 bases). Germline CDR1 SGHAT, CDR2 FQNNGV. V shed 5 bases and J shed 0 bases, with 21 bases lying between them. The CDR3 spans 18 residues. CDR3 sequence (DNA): TGTGCCAGCAGCGAATTCCCCAGGGGTAGCGGGAGCACAGATACGCAGTATTTT. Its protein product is CASSEFPRGSGSTDTQYF.

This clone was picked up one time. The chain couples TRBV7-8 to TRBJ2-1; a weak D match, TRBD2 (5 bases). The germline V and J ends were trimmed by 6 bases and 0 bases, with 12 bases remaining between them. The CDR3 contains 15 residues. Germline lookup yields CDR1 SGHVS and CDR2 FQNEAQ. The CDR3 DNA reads TGTGCCAGCAGTCTGTTAGGAGGCTCCTACAATGAGCAGTTCTTC. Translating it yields CASSLLGGSYNEQFF.